Shown below are 20 T cell receptor beta chains from a single sample sequenced in a study of siplizumab effects on memory and regulatory T cells. The repertoire was sequenced with immunoSEQ multiplex PCR; TCRdb's copy has only in-frame clones and lacks some. The sample has fewer than 120,000 clones; around 90% are singletons. Sequencing used CD4+ T cells sorted from blood. These receptors originate from a human donor in good health.

V and J are TRBV7-2 and TRBJ2-3; D not certain. Germline assignment: CDR1 SGHTA and CDR2 FQGNSA. The V end lost 1 base, the J end lost 1 base, and 12 bases lay between the germline ends. The CDR3 runs to 16 residues. CDR3 in amino acids: CASSLGAIYRTDTQYF. As DNA, the CDR3 is TGTGCCAGCAGCTTAGGTGCTATATACCGCACAGATACGCAGTATTTT.

The gene calls are TRBV5-1 and TRBJ1-6, with D hard to call. Per the germline V gene, CDR1 is SGHRS and CDR2 is YFSETQ. There are 15 residues in the CDR3. V was pared by 5 bases and J by 10 bases, with 19 bases between. The CDR3: CASRWGPEGISPLHF. In nucleotides, the CDR3 is TGCGCCAGCAGGTGGGGTCCCGAGGGAATCTCACCCCTCCACTTT. The full variable domain, with the rest looked up from reference TRBV5-1 and TRBJ1-6, is KAGVTQTPRYLIKTRGQQVTLSCSPISGHRSVSWYQQTPGQGLQFLFEYFSETQRNKGNFPGRFSGRQFSNSRSEMNVSTLELGDSALYLCASRWGPEGISPLHFGNGTRLTVT.

V gene TRBV5-1 combines with J gene TRBJ2-7, with a tentative D call TRBD1 (5 bases). This CDR3 contains 13 residues. Trimming removed 4 bases from V and 1 base from J, with 9 bases in between. The germline gives CDR1 SGHRS, CDR2 YFSETQ. The CDR3: CASSIGDSYEQYF. CDR3 sequence (DNA): TGCGCCAGCAGCATAGGGGATTCCTACGAGCAGTACTTC.

This chain joins TRBV5-8 and TRBJ2-2, with a tentative D call TRBD2 (5 bases). V was pared by 1 base and J by 4 bases, with 11 bases between. CDR1 and CDR2 from the germline V gene are SGHTS and YDEGEE. CDR3 length equals 15 residues. The CDR3 DNA follows: TGTGCCAGCAGCTTGACCGGGATCCGCACCGGGGAGCTGTTTTTT. Translated, it gives CASSLTGIRTGELFF. Based on the CDR3 plus reference TRBV5-8 and TRBJ2-2, the full variable domain is EAGVTQSPTHLIKTRGQQATLRCSPISGHTSVYWYQQALGLGLQFLLWYDEGEERNRGNFPPRFSGRQFPNYSSELNVNALELEDSALYLCASSLTGIRTGELFFGEGSRLTVL.

The CDR3 bases are TGTGCCAGCTCACCGGGGACTGGAGGAGAGACCCAGTACTTC. Its protein product is CASSPGTGGETQYF. The gene calls are TRBV18 and TRBJ2-5, with D possibly TRBD2 on 6 matching bases. V was shortened by 3 bases and J by 4 bases, with 12 bases between the two germline ends. This CDR3 region has 14 residues. Per the germline V gene, CDR1 is KGHSH and CDR2 is LQKENI.

The V gene is TRBV6-5, the J gene TRBJ2-7; the D call may be TRBD1 or TRBD2 (5 bases each). Germline V CDR1 and CDR2: MNHEY, SVGAGI. V was trimmed by 2 bases and J by 1 base, leaving 12 bases between them. CDR3 length: 15 amino acids. CDR3: CASSYNGALSYEQYF. The CDR3 coding sequence is TGTGCCAGCAGTTACAACGGGGCCCTTTCCTACGAGCAGTACTTC.

The chain has TRBV2 and TRBJ2-3; D remains unclear. The CDR3 spans 15 residues. From germline, CDR1 is SNHLY and CDR2 FYNNEI. V lost 2 bases to trimming and J lost 2 bases, with 11 bases between them. This chain's CDR3 is CASSESGRITDTQYF. DNA of the CDR3: TGTGCCAGCAGTGAAAGTGGCCGGATCACAGATACGCAGTATTTT. The full variable domain, rest sourced from reference TRBV2 and TRBJ2-3, is EPEVTQTPSHQVTQMGQEVILRCVPISNHLYFYWYRQILGQKVEFLVSFYNNEISEKSEIFDDQFSVERPDGSNFTLKIRSTKLEDSAMYFCASSESGRITDTQYFGPGTRLTVL.

The V gene is TRBV19, the J gene TRBJ1-1, with D possibly TRBD1 on 5 matching bases. The length of the CDR3 is 15 residues. The germline V gene has CDR1 LNHDA and CDR2 SQIVND (reference sequence). V was pared by 3 bases and J by 1 base, with 12 bases between. The CDR3 region is CASSIGTAKNTEAFF. CDR3 sequence (DNA): TGTGCCAGTAGTATCGGGACCGCTAAGAACACTGAAGCTTTCTTT. The full variable domain, rest sourced from reference TRBV19 and TRBJ1-1, is DGGITQSPKYLFRKEGQNVTLSCEQNLNHDAMYWYRQDPGQGLRLIYYSQIVNDFQKGDIAEGYSVSREKKESFPLTVTSAQKNPTAFYLCASSIGTAKNTEAFFGQGTRLTVV.

The gene calls are TRBV6-1 and TRBJ2-5; 9 bases map to TRBD1. Germline CDR1 MNHNS, CDR2 SASEGT. CDR3 length: 14 amino acids. J gave up 4 bases and V 7 bases, and 7 bases lay outside the gene matches. The DNA for the CDR3 is TGTGCCAGCAACCTACAGGGGGCCGGAGAGACCCAGTACTTC. This translates into CASNLQGAGETQYF.

The chain couples TRBV6-4 to TRBJ2-1; D possibly corresponds to TRBD1 (6 bases). CDR1 and CDR2 (germline): MRHNA, SNTAGT. V was cut by 5 bases and J by 12 bases, with 23 bases left in between. The CDR3 sequence is 15 residues long. The CDR3 nucleotides read TGTGCCAGCAGTCTGGAGGCCCAAACCGGGACAAGGCAGTTCTTC. It translates to CASSLEAQTGTRQFF.

The J gene is TRBJ2-7, the V gene TRBV18; TRBD1 matches at 8 bases. This CDR3 has 13 amino acids. Germline V gives CDR1 KGHSH, CDR2 LQKENI. V dropped 3 bases and J dropped 5; count of bases not matched to a gene: 3. The CDR3 spells CASSPQGAHEQYF. CDR3 in DNA: TGTGCCAGCTCACCTCAGGGGGCCCACGAGCAGTACTTC.

The chain has TRBV7-2 and TRBJ1-5; possibly TRBD1 for D (5 bases). V gave up 5 bases and J gave up 4 bases, with 15 bases separating them. Per the germline V gene, CDR1 is SGHTA and CDR2 is FQGNSA. The CDR3 has 15 amino acids. As DNA, the CDR3 is TGTGCCAGCAGCCCCGGGACGGCTTTTAATCAGCCCCAGCATTTT. Protein: CASSPGTAFNQPQHF.

The chain combines TRBV5-1 with TRBJ1-1, with a weak D call TRBD1 (5 bases). This CDR3 is 14 amino acids long. V lost 2 bases, J lost 7 bases, and 15 bases lay in between. The germline V gene encodes CDR1 SGHRS and CDR2 YFSETQ. CDR3 region: CASSLPSREGEAFF. CDR3 in DNA: TGCGCCAGCAGCTTACCCAGCAGGGAGGGTGAAGCTTTCTTT.

The rearrangement uses TRBV5-1 and TRBJ1-2; 10 positions match TRBD1. The length of the CDR3 is 14 residues. Germline-derived CDR1 and CDR2 are SGHRS and YFSETQ. V was clipped by 4 bases and J by 5 bases; unmatched bases: 5. The CDR3 DNA is TGCGCCAGCAGCCGTGGGACAGGGGAGTATGGCTACACCTTC. It codes for CASSRGTGEYGYTF.

V is TRBV6-5 and J is TRBJ2-7; D gene ambiguous. Germline V lookup: CDR1 MNHEY, CDR2 SVGAGI. CDR3 length equals 14 residues. Trimming shortened V by 3 bases and J by 1 base, and 10 bases separated the two germline ends. CDR3 DNA sequence: TGTGCCAGCAGTTATAGGAGACTGTCCTACGAGCAGTACTTC. It encodes CASSYRRLSYEQYF.

V usage is TRBV11-3 and J usage is TRBJ2-3; no clear D gene. The CDR3 is 13 amino acids. CDR1 and CDR2 from the germline V gene are SGHNT and YENEEA. Trimming stripped 3 bases from V and 4 bases from J, with 8 bases between. CDR3 region: CASSLNSPDTQYF. In nucleotides, the CDR3 is TGTGCCAGCAGCTTGAACAGCCCAGATACGCAGTATTTT.

The chain recombines TRBV6-5 with TRBJ2-7; D is unclear. This CDR3 is 13 amino acids long. Germline-derived CDR1 and CDR2 are MNHEY and SVGAGI. Trimming removed 0 bases from V and 4 bases from J, with 7 bases in between. The CDR3 region is CASSYSPDYEQYF. DNA for the CDR3: TGTGCCAGCAGTTACTCACCCGATTACGAGCAGTACTTC.

The chain joins TRBV10-3 to TRBJ2-1; 8 bases agree with TRBD2. This CDR3 comprises 16 residues. From germline, CDR1 is ENHRY and CDR2 SYGVKD. J lost 7 bases, V lost 10 bases, and 18 bases had no gene match. The DNA for the CDR3 is TGTGCCACCGTGGACCTAACGGGGGGGCCTTTGAATGAGCAGTTCTTC. Translation gives CATVDLTGGPLNEQFF.

A single count supports this clone. This chain links TRBV5-1 with TRBJ1-3, with TRBD1 matching 8 bases. Germline CDR1 reads SGHRS; CDR2 reads YFSETQ. The CDR3 has 16 residues. J lost 4 bases, V lost 0 bases, and 6 bases had no gene match. Here the CDR3 reads CASSLDQGAWGNTIYF. CDR3 DNA: TGCGCCAGCAGCTTGGACCAGGGGGCTTGGGGAAACACCATATATTTT.

V gene TRBV6-5 combines with J gene TRBJ1-1; possible D gene TRBD1, 5 bases. The germline V and J ends were trimmed by 0 bases and 4 bases, with 12 bases remaining between them. Germline-derived CDR1 and CDR2 are MNHEY and SVGAGI. The CDR3 sequence is 15 residues long. CDR3 loop: CASSYSRGALTEAFF. In DNA form, the CDR3 reads TGTGCCAGCAGTTACTCTCGTGGGGCCCTCACTGAAGCTTTCTTT.